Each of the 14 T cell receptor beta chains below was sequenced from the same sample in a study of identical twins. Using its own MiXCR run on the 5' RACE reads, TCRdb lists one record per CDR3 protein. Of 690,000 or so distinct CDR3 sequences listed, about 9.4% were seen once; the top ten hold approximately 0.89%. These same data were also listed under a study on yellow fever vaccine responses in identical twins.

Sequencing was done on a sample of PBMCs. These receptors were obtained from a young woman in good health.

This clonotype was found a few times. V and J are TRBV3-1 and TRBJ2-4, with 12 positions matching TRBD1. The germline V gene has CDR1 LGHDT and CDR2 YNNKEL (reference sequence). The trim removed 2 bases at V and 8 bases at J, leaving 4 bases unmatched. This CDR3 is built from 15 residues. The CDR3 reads CASSQPGQGAYIQYF. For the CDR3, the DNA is TGTGCCAGCAGCCAACCGGGACAGGGGGCGTACATTCAGTACTTC.

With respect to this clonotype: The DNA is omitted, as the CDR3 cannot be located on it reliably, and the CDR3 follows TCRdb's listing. The CDR3 sequence is CSVGDGISFF. V gene TRBV29-1 combines with J gene TRBJ2-1; the table names TRBD2, a call not compared with the DNA. The CDR3 comprises 10 residues, both ends counted. Germline V gene lookup returns CDR1 SQVTM and CDR2 ANQGSEA.

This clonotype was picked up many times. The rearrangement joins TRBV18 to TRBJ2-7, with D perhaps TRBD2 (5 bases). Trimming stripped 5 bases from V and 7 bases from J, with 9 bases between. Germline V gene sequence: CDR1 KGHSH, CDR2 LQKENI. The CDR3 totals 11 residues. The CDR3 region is CASSSTGEQYF. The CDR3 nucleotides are TGTGCCAGCTCATCAACGGGGGAGCAGTACTTC.

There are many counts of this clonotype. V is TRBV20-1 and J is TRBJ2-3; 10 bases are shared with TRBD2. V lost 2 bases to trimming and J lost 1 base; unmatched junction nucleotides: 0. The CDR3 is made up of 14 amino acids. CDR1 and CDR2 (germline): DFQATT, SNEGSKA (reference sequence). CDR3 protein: CSARLAGGTDTQYF. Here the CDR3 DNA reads TGCAGTGCTAGACTAGCGGGGGGCACAGATACGCAGTATTTT.

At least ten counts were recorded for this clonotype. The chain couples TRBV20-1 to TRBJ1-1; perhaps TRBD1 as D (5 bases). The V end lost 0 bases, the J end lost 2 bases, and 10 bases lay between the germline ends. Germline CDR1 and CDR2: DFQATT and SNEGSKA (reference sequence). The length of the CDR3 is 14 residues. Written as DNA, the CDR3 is TGCAGTGCTAGAGATCGAAGGGGTAACACTGAAGCTTTCTTT. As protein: CSARDRRGNTEAFF.

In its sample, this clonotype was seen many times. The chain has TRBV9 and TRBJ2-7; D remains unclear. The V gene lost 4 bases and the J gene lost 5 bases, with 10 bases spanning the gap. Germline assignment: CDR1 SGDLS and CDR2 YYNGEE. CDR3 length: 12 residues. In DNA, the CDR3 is TGTGCCAGCAGCCCCCAATTCGACGAGCAGTACTTC. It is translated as CASSPQFDEQYF.

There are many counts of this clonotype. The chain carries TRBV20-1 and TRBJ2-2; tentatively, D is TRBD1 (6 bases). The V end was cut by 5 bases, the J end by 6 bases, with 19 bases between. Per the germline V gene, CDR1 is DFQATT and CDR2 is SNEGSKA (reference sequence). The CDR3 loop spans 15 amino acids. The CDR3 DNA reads TGCAGTGCTCCTCTCCCAGGGGTGGACTCCGGGGAGCTGTTTTTT. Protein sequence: CSAPLPGVDSGELFF.

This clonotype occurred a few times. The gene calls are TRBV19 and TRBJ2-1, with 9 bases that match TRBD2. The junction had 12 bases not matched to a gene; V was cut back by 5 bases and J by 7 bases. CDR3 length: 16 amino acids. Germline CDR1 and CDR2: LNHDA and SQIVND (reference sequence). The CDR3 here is CASSRRPSGDYNEQFF. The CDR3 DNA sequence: TGTGCCAGTAGTCGGCGGCCTAGCGGGGACTATAATGAGCAGTTCTTC.

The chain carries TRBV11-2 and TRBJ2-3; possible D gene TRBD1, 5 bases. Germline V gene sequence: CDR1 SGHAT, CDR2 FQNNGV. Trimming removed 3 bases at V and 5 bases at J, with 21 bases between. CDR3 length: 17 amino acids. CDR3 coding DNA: TGTGCCAGCAGCTTTTTTACCCCCGGACAAGCCGAAGATACGCAGTATTTT. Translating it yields CASSFFTPGQAEDTQYF.

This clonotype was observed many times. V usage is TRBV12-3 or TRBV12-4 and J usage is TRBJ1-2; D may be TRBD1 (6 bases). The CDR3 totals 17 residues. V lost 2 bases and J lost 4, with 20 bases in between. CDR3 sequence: CASSLNSHPRGGYGYTF. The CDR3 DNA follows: TGTGCCAGCAGTTTAAATTCCCACCCCAGGGGTGGCTATGGCTACACCTTC.

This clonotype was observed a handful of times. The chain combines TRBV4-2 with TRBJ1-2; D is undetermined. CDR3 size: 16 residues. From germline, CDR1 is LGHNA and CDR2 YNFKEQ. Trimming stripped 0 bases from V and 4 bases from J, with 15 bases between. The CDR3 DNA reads TGTGCCAGCAGCCAAGAGAATATGGTACAGCTCTATGGCTACACCTTC. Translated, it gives CASSQENMVQLYGYTF.

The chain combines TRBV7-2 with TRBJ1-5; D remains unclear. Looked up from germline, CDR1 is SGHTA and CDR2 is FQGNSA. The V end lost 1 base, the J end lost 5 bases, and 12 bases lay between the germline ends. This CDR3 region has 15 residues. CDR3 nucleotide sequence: TGTGCCAGCAGCTTAGTGTCGCAACCCCATCAGCCCCAGCATTTT. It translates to CASSLVSQPHQPQHF.

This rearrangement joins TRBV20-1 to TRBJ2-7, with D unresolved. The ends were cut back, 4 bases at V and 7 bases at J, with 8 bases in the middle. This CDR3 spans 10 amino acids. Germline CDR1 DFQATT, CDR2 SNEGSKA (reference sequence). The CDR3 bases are TGCAGTGCTACCAATGGGGAGCAGTACTTC. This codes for CSATNGEQYF.

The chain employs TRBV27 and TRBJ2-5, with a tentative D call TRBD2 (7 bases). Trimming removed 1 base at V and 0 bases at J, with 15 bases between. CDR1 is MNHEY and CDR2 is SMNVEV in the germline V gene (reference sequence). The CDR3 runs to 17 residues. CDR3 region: CASSLWGGWGYQETQYF. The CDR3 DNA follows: TGTGCCAGCAGTTTATGGGGGGGCTGGGGGTACCAAGAGACCCAGTACTTC.